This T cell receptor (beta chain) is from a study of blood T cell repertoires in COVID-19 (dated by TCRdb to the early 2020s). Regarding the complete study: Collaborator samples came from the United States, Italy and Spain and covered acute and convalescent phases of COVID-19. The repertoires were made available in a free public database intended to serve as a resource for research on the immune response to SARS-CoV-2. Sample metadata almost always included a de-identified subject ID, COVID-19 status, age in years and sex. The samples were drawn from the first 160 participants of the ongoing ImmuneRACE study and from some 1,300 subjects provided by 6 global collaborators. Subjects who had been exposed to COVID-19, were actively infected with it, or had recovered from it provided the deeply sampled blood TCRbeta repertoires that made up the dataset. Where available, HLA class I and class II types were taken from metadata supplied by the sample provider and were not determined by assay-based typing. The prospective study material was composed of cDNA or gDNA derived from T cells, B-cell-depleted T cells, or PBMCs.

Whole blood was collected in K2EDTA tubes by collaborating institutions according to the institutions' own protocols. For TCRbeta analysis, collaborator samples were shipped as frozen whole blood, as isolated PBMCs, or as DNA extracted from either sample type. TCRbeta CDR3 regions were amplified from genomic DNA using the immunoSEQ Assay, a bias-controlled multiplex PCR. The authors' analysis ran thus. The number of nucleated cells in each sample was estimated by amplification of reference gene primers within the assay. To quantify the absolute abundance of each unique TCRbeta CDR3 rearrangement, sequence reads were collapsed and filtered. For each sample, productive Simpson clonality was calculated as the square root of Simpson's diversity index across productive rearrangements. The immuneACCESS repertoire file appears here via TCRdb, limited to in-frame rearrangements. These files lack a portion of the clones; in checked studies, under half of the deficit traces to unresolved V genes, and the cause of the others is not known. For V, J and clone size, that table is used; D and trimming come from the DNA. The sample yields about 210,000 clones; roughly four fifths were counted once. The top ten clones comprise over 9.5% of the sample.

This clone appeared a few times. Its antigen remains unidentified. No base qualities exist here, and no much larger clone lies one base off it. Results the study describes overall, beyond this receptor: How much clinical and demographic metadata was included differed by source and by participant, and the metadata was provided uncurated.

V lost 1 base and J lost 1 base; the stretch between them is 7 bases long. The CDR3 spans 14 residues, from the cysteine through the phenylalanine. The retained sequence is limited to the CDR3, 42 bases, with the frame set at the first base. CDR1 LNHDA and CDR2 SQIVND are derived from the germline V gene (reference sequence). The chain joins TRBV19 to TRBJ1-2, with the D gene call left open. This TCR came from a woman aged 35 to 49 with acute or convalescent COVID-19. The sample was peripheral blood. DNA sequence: TGTGCCAGTAGTATAGGTGGCAATAACTATGGCTACACCTTC. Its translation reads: CASSIGGNNYGYTF. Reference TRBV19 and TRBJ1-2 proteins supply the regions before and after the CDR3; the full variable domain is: DGGITQSPKYLFRKEGQNVTLSCEQNLNHDAMYWYRQDPGQGLRLIYYSQIVNDFQKGDIAEGYSVSREKKESFPLTVTSAQKNPTAFYLCASSIGGNNYGYTFGSGTRLTVV.